This T cell receptor (beta chain) was documented in a study of blood T cells in healthy people across ages. Total RNA extracted from each sample amounted to at least 6 micrograms. Germline CDR1 MNHEY, CDR2 SMNVEV (reference sequence). This CDR3 spans 15 amino acids. The authors ran a second PCR of about 7 to 11 cycles using a sample-barcoded 5' primer and a J-beta primer mix. MiXCR was run by TCRdb on the 5' RACE reads, yielding one entry per CDR3 protein. Seen here are 750,000 to 1,000,000 distinct CDR3 sequences, 25% to 35% observed once, and the top ten hold roughly 10%. With regard to this clonotype: Antigen: not known. One end of the junction is discordant with germline, which a read error may explain.

Study-wide findings and caveats: Diversity estimated from one million T cells was considered an underestimate.

These data also featured in a second study, about T cells of mothers and their children.

The chain uses TRBV27 and TRBJ2-6, with a tentative D call TRBD1 (5 bases). The sample comprised blood. This clonotype was obtained from a middle-aged woman in good health. CDR3 DNA: TGTGCCAGCAGTTCGGACGACTCTGGGGCCAACGTGCTGACGTTC. Translation: CASSSDDSGANVLTF. The variable domain in full, with the rest retrieved from reference TRBV27 and TRBJ2-6, is EAQVTQNPRYLITVTGKKLTVTCSQNMNHEYMSWYRQDPGLGLRQIYYSMNVEVTDKGDVPEGYKVSRKEKRNFPLILESPSPNQTSLYFCASSSDDSGANVLTFGAGSRLTVL.